This T cell receptor beta chain stems from a study of control samples from healthy donors and cancer patients. CDR1 and CDR2 (germline): GTSNPN, SVGIG (reference sequence). The CDR3 totals 14 residues. The data were produced by immunoSEQ multiplex PCR, yet TCRdb's version contains in-frame clones alone and is incomplete. The sample yields over 40,000 clones, around nine tenths seen once. This rearrangement joins TRBV30 to TRBJ2-6; D unclear. The sequence came from a man aged 50-59 years with head and neck cancer. Sequenced material: PBMCs. CDR3 in amino acids: CACRPRSGANVLTF. The CDR3 DNA reads as TGTGCTTGCCGCCCGAGGTCTGGGGCCAACGTCCTGACTTTC.